Listed below are T cell receptor beta chains from one sample, sequenced in a study of T cell responses to AZD1222 COVID-19 vaccine. The data were produced by immunoSEQ multiplex PCR, yet TCRdb's version contains in-frame clones alone and is incomplete. Among some 200,000 clones, about 93% were seen once, and the ten largest hold 1%. Sequenced here: peripheral blood, sampled on day 0 of MenACWY control vaccination. All receptors come from an adult in good health. The CDR3 runs from the conserved cysteine through the conserved F or W. A D gene is named only where the DNA matches it firmly. Clone size is not always given. Where it is, it says once, few, many or a class for expanded clones.

clone_size d_call j_call v_call cdr3_aa cdr3_nt
. . TRBJ1-5 TRBV5-1 CASSSQGREDQPQHF TGCGCCAGCAGCTCGCAGGGGAGGGAAGATCAGCCCCAGCATTTT
. . TRBJ2-3 TRBV5-1 CASSFRGGGGDTQYF TGCGCCAGCAGCTTCAGGGGCGGGGGCGGAGATACGCAGTATTTT
. . TRBJ1-2 TRBV28 CASSYRQTVYYGYTF TGTGCCAGCAGTTACCGGCAGACAGTCTACTATGGCTACACCTTC
once . TRBJ2-7 TRBV7-9 CASSPTVARYEQYF TGTGCCAGCAGCCCGACAGTTGCCCGCTACGAGCAGTACTTC
. . TRBJ2-7 TRBV3-1/TRBV3-2 CASSQNVGPTAYEQYF TGTGCCAGCAGCCAAAACGTTGGACCGACGGCCTACGAGCAGTACTTC
. . TRBJ2-7 TRBV6-5 CASSYSGRGQKYF TGTGCCAGCAGTTACTCAGGTCGGGGGCAAAAGTACTTC
. . TRBJ1-1 TRBV6-5 CASSYSIGEAFF TGTGCCAGCAGTTACTCGATAGGTGAAGCTTTCTTT
. TRBD1 TRBJ2-1 TRBV2 CASGRDRGLPEQFF TGTGCCAGCGGACGGGACAGGGGGTTACCTGAGCAGTTCTTC
. . TRBJ2-1 TRBV3-1/TRBV3-2 CASSQGRVGEQFF TGTGCCAGCAGCCAAGGACGAGTTGGTGAGCAGTTCTTC
once . TRBJ1-2 TRBV9 CASSAGPGTRGYGYTF TGTGCCAGCAGCGCGGGACCGGGAACGAGAGGCTATGGCTACACCTTC
. TRBD2 TRBJ2-3 TRBV9 CASSVRGGPDTQYF TGTGCCAGCAGCGTACGGGGGGGCCCCGATACGCAGTATTTT
once . TRBJ1-3 TRBV19 CASSMVGLRNTIYF TGTGCCAGTAGTATGGTGGGCTTAAGGAACACCATATATTTT
. . TRBJ1-4 TRBV4-1 CASSQGDEGEKLFF TGCGCCAGCAGCCAGGGTGATGAGGGGGAAAAACTGTTTTTT
. TRBD1 TRBJ2-1 TRBV10-1 CASNVGQGPYNEQFF TGCGCCAGCAACGTGGGACAGGGGCCGTACAATGAGCAGTTCTTC
. . TRBJ2-3 TRBV19 CASSVTFPADTQYF TGTGCCAGTAGTGTAACGTTCCCCGCAGATACGCAGTATTTT
. TRBD1 TRBJ1-4 TRBV10-3 CAISEGTGGLEKLFF TGTGCCATCAGTGAAGGAACAGGGGGACTTGAAAAACTGTTTTTT
. TRBD1 TRBJ1-1 TRBV28 CASSLRQGGTEAFF TGTGCCAGCAGTTTGCGACAGGGGGGGACTGAAGCTTTCTTT
. . TRBJ1-1 TRBV15 CATSRVTSEAFF TGTGCCACCAGCAGAGTAACCTCTGAAGCTTTCTTT
. TRBD1 TRBJ2-3 TRBV27 CASRRTGADTQYF TGTGCCAGCAGAAGAACAGGGGCAGATACGCAGTATTTT
. TRBD2 TRBJ2-3 TRBV7-9 CASSTGLAGGTDTQYF TGTGCCAGCAGCACGGGCCTAGCGGGAGGCACAGATACGCAGTATTTT
once . TRBJ1-1 TRBV5-6 CASSLVAGHEAFF TGTGCCAGCAGCTTGGTTGCGGGACACGAAGCTTTCTTT
. TRBD1 TRBJ1-1 TRBV5-1 CASSPQGQGGTEAFF TGCGCCAGCAGCCCCCAGGGACAGGGTGGCACTGAAGCTTTCTTT
. . TRBJ1-2 TRBV28 CASSYAYGYTF TGTGCCAGCAGCTACGCTTATGGCTACACCTTC
. . TRBJ2-2 TRBV5-1 CASSLLITGRVGAGELFF TGCGCCAGCAGCTTGCTGATCACAGGGAGGGTAGGCGCCGGGGAGCTGTTTTTT
. . TRBJ2-4 TRBV9 CASSDHPHPDRNIQYF TGTGCCAGCAGCGACCATCCCCATCCAGACAGAAACATTCAGTACTTC
. . TRBJ2-5 TRBV2 CASSEGPGTETQYF TGTGCCAGCAGTGAAGGGCCGGGGACGGAGACCCAGTACTTC
. TRBD2 TRBJ2-1 TRBV27 CASSSPGSAGGGEQFF TGTGCCAGCAGTTCACCTGGTAGTGCGGGGGGCGGTGAGCAGTTCTTC
. . TRBJ2-3 TRBV7-9 CASSLVSTDTQYF TGTGCCAGCAGCTTAGTTAGCACAGATACGCAGTATTTT
. TRBD1 TRBJ1-6 TRBV5-6 CASSRDRENSPLHF TGTGCCAGCAGCCGAGACAGGGAAAATTCACCCCTCCACTTT
. . TRBJ2-5 TRBV28 CASSSNRDNQETQYF TGTGCCAGCAGCTCCAACCGGGACAACCAAGAGACCCAGTACTTC
once . TRBJ2-3 TRBV4-3 CASRGGLTTDTQYF TGCGCCAGCAGGGGGGGCCTTACCACAGATACGCAGTATTTT
. . TRBJ2-5 TRBV4-3 CASSPRNQETQYF TGCGCCAGCAGCCCCCGGAATCAAGAGACCCAGTACTTC
. TRBD2 TRBJ2-5 TRBV7-3 CASSLMGRTSGEETQYF TGTGCCAGCAGCTTAATGGGGAGGACTAGCGGGGAAGAGACCCAGTACTTC